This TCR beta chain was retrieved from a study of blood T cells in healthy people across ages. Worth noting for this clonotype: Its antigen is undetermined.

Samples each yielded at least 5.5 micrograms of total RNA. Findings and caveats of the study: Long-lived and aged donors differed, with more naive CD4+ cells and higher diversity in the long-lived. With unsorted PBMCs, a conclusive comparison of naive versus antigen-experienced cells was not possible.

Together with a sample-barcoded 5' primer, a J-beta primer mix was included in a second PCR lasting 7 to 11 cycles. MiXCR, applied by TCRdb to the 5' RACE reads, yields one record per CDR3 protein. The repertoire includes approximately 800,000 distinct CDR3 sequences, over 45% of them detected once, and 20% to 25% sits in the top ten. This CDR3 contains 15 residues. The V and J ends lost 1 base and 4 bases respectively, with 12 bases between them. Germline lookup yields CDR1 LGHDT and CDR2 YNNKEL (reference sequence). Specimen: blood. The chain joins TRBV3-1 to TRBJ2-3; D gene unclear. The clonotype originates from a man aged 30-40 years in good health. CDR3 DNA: TGTGCCAGCAGCCAAGGATCATATACGCCAGATACGCAGTATTTT. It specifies CASSQGSYTPDTQYF.